This T cell receptor beta chain originates from a study of spatial heterogeneity in lung cancer. A unique molecular identifier was carried by every single TCR cDNA molecule. TCRdb used MiXCR to reprocess the 5' RACE reads, holding one entry per CDR3 protein. The sample has 24,000 or so distinct CDR3 sequences; around 7% are singletons. This clonotype turned up a few times. The antigen is not known. There are 14 residues in the CDR3. Between the trimmed V and J ends, which lost 9 bases and 3 bases, there was a span of 18 bases. Looked up from germline, CDR1 is LNHDA and CDR2 is SQIVND (reference sequence). General study points: Resection blood, more than follow-up blood, showed ubiquitous expanded tumor TCRs.

The sample's time point: sample taken at primary tumor resection. There were roughly 72 donors, all of them untreated patients with early-stage non-small cell lung cancer. Whole RNA obtained from tumor, nontumor lung or frozen PBMC underwent sequencing without sorting. This clonotype originated in a male donor with early-stage non-small cell lung cancer. The sample was PBMCs, taken at surgery. The chain joins TRBV19 to TRBJ2-7; D possibly corresponds to TRBD2 (5 bases). CDR3 region: CASARGAASYEQYF. In DNA form, the CDR3 reads TGTGCCAGCGCCCGCGGAGCGGCTAGCTACGAGCAGTACTTC.